This T cell receptor (beta chain) emerged from a study of CD8 T cells in ankylosing spondylitis (dated by TCRdb to between 2016 and 2019). In terms of the full investigation: The study profiled T cell receptor beta repertoires in healthy donors and ankylosing spondylitis patients to find disease-linked TCR variants. The full study cohort was made up of 25 ankylosing spondylitis patients and approximately 100 healthy donors. Peripheral blood was sampled, and synovial fluid was additionally collected from ankylosing spondylitis patients. The paper's findings and limits, for the study overall: The disease-linked clones were reported as significantly enriched in matched synovial fluid samples from ankylosing spondylitis patients. The disease-linked clones had a CD8+ phenotype and were found at relatively low frequencies in peripheral blood. Blood from ankylosing spondylitis patients appeared to be characterized by a TCR beta motif composed of several highly homologous amino acid variants. Some of the motif variants had been reported before in the synovial fluid and blood of reactive arthritis patients, a finding that suggests common disease-initiation mechanisms.

On this clonotype: Its antigen specificity is not known. Per-base qualities were not stored, and no clone one base away is much larger.

CDR1 and CDR2, looked up from the germline V gene (reference sequence), are DFQATT and SNEGSKA. V is cut back by 3 bases and J by 3 bases, with 10 bases in the junction unmatched. Spanning cysteine to phenylalanine, the CDR3 consists of 15 amino acids. Just the 45-base CDR3 DNA is kept, in frame starting at base 1. Reads for this sample came from an Illumina HiSeq 2500. Quantitative 5'-RACE with molecular barcodes was used to prepare TCR beta libraries. On the study's bioinformatics: A new computational method based on a probabilistic model of VDJ rearrangement was used to identify disease-linked TCR variants. TCRdb's own reprocessing of the public reads used fastp at Q25 and MiXCR and kept productive beta chains. Duplicate CDR3 protein sequences are folded into a single record with the most common DNA and genes. The V and J calls and clone size are TCRdb's, not the authors'. For this sample the table gives nearly 250,000 distinct CDR3 sequences, of which about 30% were detected only once. Together, the top ten hold around 4% of the sample.

The source is a male donor with ankylosing spondylitis or in good health (not recorded which). Recombination joined TRBV20-1 with TRBJ1-1; 7 central nucleotides agree with TRBD1. Source material: blood, either unsorted or a sorted T cell fraction (not recorded which). The CDR3 sequence is CSARTGTRIHTEAFF. Read as DNA, the sequence is TGCAGTGCTAGGACAGGGACGAGGATCCACACTGAAGCTTTCTTT.